This is a list of T cell receptor beta chains from one sample in a study of blood T cells in healthy people across ages. TCRdb reanalysed the 5' RACE reads using MiXCR and keeps one entry per CDR3 protein. The profile shows approximately 1.5 million distinct CDR3 sequences, almost 35% of them singletons. Specimen: blood. The receptors here all came from a woman aged 25 to 45 in good health. The CDR3 runs from the conserved cysteine through the conserved F or W. The D gene is left open where the match is weak. Some rows have no size entry. The others give once, few or many, or a class for an expanded clone.

D: NA
V: TRBV9
size: NA
J: TRBJ2-5
DNA: TGTGCCAGCAGCGTAGATCAAGGGATCGCGGCCCAGTACTTC
CDR3: CASSVDQGIAAQYF

D: TRBD2
V: TRBV7-2
size: NA
J: TRBJ2-1
DNA: TGTGCCAGCAGCTTAGTTACGGGGGGAGGGTGGAATGAGCAGTTCTTC
CDR3: CASSLVTGGGWNEQFF

D: NA
V: TRBV13
size: NA
J: TRBJ1-2
DNA: TGTGCCAGCAGCCCAGTGGGGGGAGCTAACTATGGCTACACCTTC
CDR3: CASSPVGGANYGYTF

D: NA
V: TRBV9
size: NA
J: TRBJ1-1
DNA: TGTGCCAGCAGCGTAGGGGGGGCCCAGTTCTCTGAAGCTTTCTTT
CDR3: CASSVGGAQFSEAFF

D: NA
V: TRBV27
size: NA
J: TRBJ2-6
DNA: TGTGCCAGCAGTCCTACCTCCCCAGGGGCCAACGTCCTGACTTTC
CDR3: CASSPTSPGANVLTF

D: NA
V: TRBV25-1
size: NA
J: TRBJ2-7
DNA: TGTGCCAGCAGTGAATTCACCTACGAGCAGTACTTC
CDR3: CASSEFTYEQYF

D: TRBD2
V: TRBV5-1
size: once
J: TRBJ2-3
DNA: TGCGCCAGCAGCTTGGCCACTCTAGCGGGTGCAGATACGCAGTATTTT
CDR3: CASSLATLAGADTQYF

D: NA
V: TRBV25-1
size: NA
J: TRBJ2-5
DNA: TGTGCCAGCAGGGTCCGGGGGACGCAAGAGACCCAGTACTTC
CDR3: CASRVRGTQETQYF

D: NA
V: TRBV7-8
size: NA
J: TRBJ2-7
DNA: TGTGCCAGCAGCCCACCCCGCCTGGGGGTCAGGCACGAGCAGTACTTC
CDR3: CASSPPRLGVRHEQYF

D: NA
V: TRBV20-1
size: many
J: TRBJ2-4
DNA: TGCAGTGCTAGTGACGAAACCAGGGTTGCCAAAAACATTCAGTACTTC
CDR3: CSASDETRVAKNIQYF

D: NA
V: TRBV3-1
size: few
J: TRBJ1-2
DNA: TGTGCCAGCAGCCAAGATCGGCAGGGGCATGGCTACACCTTC
CDR3: CASSQDRQGHGYTF

D: NA
V: TRBV6-6
size: NA
J: TRBJ2-1
DNA: TGTGCCAGCTCGAGGGGCAGCAGTTTTCCCAATGAGCAGTTCTTC
CDR3: CASSRGSSFPNEQFF

D: NA
V: TRBV6-6
size: many
J: TRBJ2-3
DNA: TGTGCCAGCAGTTCCGCAGGGACTACGCAGTATTTT
CDR3: CASSSAGTTQYF

D: NA
V: TRBV14
size: few
J: TRBJ2-5
DNA: TGTGCCAGCAGCCATGCCCTGGAGACCCAGTACTTC
CDR3: CASSHALETQYF

D: NA
V: TRBV21-1
size: NA
J: TRBJ2-3
DNA: TGTGCCAGCAGCAAAGAGGACAATAACACAGATACGCAGTATTTT
CDR3: CASSKEDNNTDTQYF

D: NA
V: TRBV6-2/TRBV6-3
size: NA
J: TRBJ2-5
DNA: TGTGCCACCCGGAGGCCGTCACAAGAGACCCAGTACTTC
CDR3: CATRRPSQETQYF

D: NA
V: TRBV24-1
size: NA
J: TRBJ1-2
DNA: TGTGCCACGATCCCCCGAGGCGAAATCGGCTACACCTTC
CDR3: CATIPRGEIGYTF

D: NA
V: TRBV27
size: few
J: TRBJ2-2
DNA: TGTGCCAGCCGCCGCCCGGGGAAGGAAGCCGGGGAGCTGTTTTTT
CDR3: CASRRPGKEAGELFF

D: NA
V: TRBV7-9
size: NA
J: TRBJ1-2
DNA: TGTGCCAGCAGCATTTTTGACTACTATGGCTACACCTTC
CDR3: CASSIFDYYGYTF

D: TRBD2
V: TRBV5-1
size: few
J: TRBJ2-1
DNA: TGCGCCAGCAGCTCCGGGACTAGCGGGAGTCGAGAGCAGTTCTTC
CDR3: CASSSGTSGSREQFF

D: TRBD1
V: TRBV10-3
size: NA
J: TRBJ2-3
DNA: TGTGCCATCACTCCGGACAGGAGCACAGATACGCAGTATTTT
CDR3: CAITPDRSTDTQYF

D: NA
V: TRBV6-5
size: NA
J: TRBJ2-1
DNA: TGTGCCAGCAGCCCAGTCAGTAGAGGACACAATGAGCGGTTCTTC
CDR3: CASSPVSRGHNERFF

D: NA
V: TRBV5-1
size: NA
J: TRBJ2-7
DNA: TGCGCCAGCAGCTTCAGAACGGACAGTTTAGTTTACGAGCAGTACTTC
CDR3: CASSFRTDSLVYEQYF

D: NA
V: TRBV5-1
size: NA
J: TRBJ2-3
DNA: TGCGCCAGCAGCCTGGGACTTAAAATGGATACGCAGTATTTT
CDR3: CASSLGLKMDTQYF

D: TRBD1
V: TRBV7-9
size: NA
J: TRBJ1-2
DNA: TGTGCCAGCAGCTTAGAAGGACAGGGCGTTTTGGGTGGCTACACCTTC
CDR3: CASSLEGQGVLGGYTF

D: NA
V: TRBV5-1
size: many
J: TRBJ2-7
DNA: TGCGCCAGCAGCTCCGAACCCGACAGCACCTACGAGCAGTACTTC
CDR3: CASSSEPDSTYEQYF

D: NA
V: TRBV5-1
size: once
J: TRBJ1-1
DNA: TGCGCCAGCGGAAACGCAGGGGTGGACACTGAAGCTTTCTTT
CDR3: CASGNAGVDTEAFF

D: TRBD2
V: TRBV12-3/TRBV12-4
size: NA
J: TRBJ2-7
DNA: TGTGCCAGCAGTTTAAGGTCTAGCGGGCTCTACGAGCAGTACTTC
CDR3: CASSLRSSGLYEQYF

D: NA
V: TRBV7-2
size: few
J: TRBJ1-1
DNA: TGTGCCAGCAGATTGGACGGGAACACTGAAGCTTTCTTT
CDR3: CASRLDGNTEAFF

D: TRBD1
V: TRBV7-9
size: few
J: TRBJ2-5
DNA: TGTGCCAGCAGCTCGTCCGGGACAGGGACCCAAGAGACCCAGTACTTC
CDR3: CASSSSGTGTQETQYF

D: TRBD2
V: TRBV7-2
size: few
J: TRBJ2-2
DNA: TGTGCCAGCAGCTTAGTTCCTAGCGGCACCGGGGAGCTGTTTTTT
CDR3: CASSLVPSGTGELFF

D: TRBD2
V: TRBV7-9
size: few
J: TRBJ2-3
DNA: TGTGCCAGCAGCTTAGATGCGGGGGCAGATACGCAGTATTTT
CDR3: CASSLDAGADTQYF

D: NA
V: TRBV28
size: few
J: TRBJ2-1
DNA: TGTGCCAGCAGTTTAGTCCATAGTGGTGGGAACAATGAGCAGTTCTTC
CDR3: CASSLVHSGGNNEQFF

D: NA
V: TRBV3-1
size: NA
J: TRBJ2-7
DNA: TGTGCCAGCAGCCATGTAGGTCGGAACAACGAGCAGTACTTC
CDR3: CASSHVGRNNEQYF

D: NA
V: TRBV5-1
size: NA
J: TRBJ1-1
DNA: TGCGCCAGCTCAAACCTGTTGAACACTGAAGCTTTCTTT
CDR3: CASSNLLNTEAFF

D: NA
V: TRBV10-2
size: few
J: TRBJ2-3
DNA: TGCGCCGGCTCGCCCCTAGGGACTTGCGATACGCAGTATTTT
CDR3: CAGSPLGTCDTQYF

D: NA
V: TRBV25-1
size: few
J: TRBJ2-1
DNA: TGTGCCAGCAGTGATCGGGCCGGTAAGCAGTTCTTC
CDR3: CASSDRAGKQFF

D: TRBD2
V: TRBV11-2
size: few
J: TRBJ2-1
DNA: TGTGCCAGCAGCCGGCGGGGGGGCCCCGGCAATGAGCAGTTCTTC
CDR3: CASSRRGGPGNEQFF

D: TRBD1
V: TRBV5-4
size: NA
J: TRBJ2-1
DNA: TGTGCCAGCAGGACGGACAGGGAAGCCTACAATGGGCAGTTCTTC
CDR3: CASRTDREAYNGQFF

D: TRBD2
V: TRBV20-1
size: NA
J: TRBJ2-7
DNA: TGCAGTGCCCCAGAGAGCGGGGGGCAAGGCGAGCAGTACTTC
CDR3: CSAPESGGQGEQYF

D: NA
V: TRBV29-1
size: NA
J: TRBJ2-2
DNA: TGCAGCGCCGGAGGAGCTTCGTGGGGGACCGGGGAGCTGTTTTTT
CDR3: CSAGGASWGTGELFF

D: NA
V: TRBV11-3
size: few
J: TRBJ1-1
DNA: TGTGCCAGCAGCCCCACCACTGAAGCTTTCTTT
CDR3: CASSPTTEAFF

D: NA
V: TRBV4-1
size: many
J: TRBJ1-4
DNA: TGCGCCAGCAGCCGGCAGGGTTCGAATGAAAAACTGTTTTTT
CDR3: CASSRQGSNEKLFF

D: NA
V: TRBV20-1
size: few
J: TRBJ2-3
DNA: TGCAGTGCTAGAGGGAGGACTGGCGAGGATACGCAGTATTTT
CDR3: CSARGRTGEDTQYF

D: NA
V: TRBV5-1
size: NA
J: TRBJ1-2
DNA: TGCGCCAGCAGCCCCCTGGACGGCCTCGTTGGCTACACCTTC
CDR3: CASSPLDGLVGYTF

D: NA
V: TRBV6-4
size: NA
J: TRBJ1-3
DNA: TGTGCCGGACTAGGGCTCTCTGGAAACACCATATATTTT
CDR3: CAGLGLSGNTIYF

D: TRBD2
V: TRBV30
size: NA
J: TRBJ2-2
DNA: TGTGCCTGGAGTGTCCTGAGCGGGAGGGGGGAGCTGTTTTTT
CDR3: CAWSVLSGRGELFF

D: NA
V: TRBV18
size: NA
J: TRBJ1-1
DNA: TGTGCCAGCTCACCAGGGCACGGTTCTGAAGCTTTCTTT
CDR3: CASSPGHGSEAFF

D: NA
V: TRBV12-5
size: few
J: TRBJ1-2
DNA: TGTGCTAGTGGTCCGCAGGACCCCCCCCGGGCTGACTTC
CDR3: CASGPQDPPRADF

D: TRBD2
V: TRBV5-1
size: NA
J: TRBJ2-1
DNA: TGCGCCAGCAGCTCGGGGGGGGGACCGACTTTAGGAAATGAGCAGTTCTTC
CDR3: CASSSGGGPTLGNEQFF

D: TRBD1
V: TRBV12-5
size: NA
J: TRBJ2-5
DNA: TGTGCTAGTGGTTTCGGATGGGACAGGGGAGAAGAGACCCAGTACTTC
CDR3: CASGFGWDRGEETQYF